This T cell receptor beta chain was sequenced in a study of blood T cell repertoires in COVID-19 (TCRdb year 2020). For the wider study: The collaborator samples originated in the United States, Italy and Spain and spanned the acute and convalescent phases of COVID-19. The prospective study material was composed of cDNA or gDNA derived from T cells, B-cell-depleted T cells, or PBMCs. Deeply sampled blood TCRbeta repertoires from subjects exposed to, actively infected with, or recovered from COVID-19 were included in the dataset. The repertoires were released in a freely available public database intended as a resource for research on the immune response to SARS-CoV-2. The samples were drawn from the first 160 participants of the ongoing ImmuneRACE study and from over 950 subjects provided by 6 global collaborators. Sample metadata almost always included a de-identified subject ID, COVID-19 status, age in years and sex. Where available, HLA class I and class II types were taken from metadata supplied by the sample provider and were not determined by assay-based typing.

Results and caveats for the whole study, not just this receptor: The quantity of clinical and demographic metadata differed by source and by participant and was supplied without curation.

TCRbeta CDR3 regions were amplified from genomic DNA by means of the immunoSEQ Assay, a bias-controlled multiplex PCR. The paper's data handling went like this. The number of nucleated cells in each sample was estimated from the amplification of reference gene primers within the assay. To quantify the absolute abundance of each unique TCRbeta CDR3 rearrangement, sequence reads were collapsed and filtered. For each sample, productive Simpson clonality was calculated as the square root of Simpson's diversity index over productive rearrangements. TCRdb carries this immuneACCESS record with in-frame sequences only. Its versions omit some clonotypes, under half of them owing to an unresolved V gene in the studies checked, with the rest unexplained. V and J calls and clone size are those listed in that table; D and trimming were worked out from the DNA. In this sample the table shows 300,000 to 350,000 clones, approximately 88% of which occur a single time. 5% of the sample is taken by the ten largest.

With regard to this clone: No cognate antigen has been identified for it. Base quality data are lacking; no much larger clone is found one base away. Other nucleotide sequences from this sample produce the same CDR3.

In the prospective study, participants were about 18 to 90 years old, resided in fewer than 25 geographic areas of the United States, and were enrolled through a virtual design. In the prospective study, participants were assigned to cohorts based on the clinical history participants reported in a screening survey and a study questionnaire. Recovered participants in ImmuneRACE Cohort 3 were defined by two consecutive negative NP/OP PCR tests, clearance by a healthcare professional, or resolution of symptoms. In the prospective study, mobile phlebotomists collected whole blood, serum and a nasopharyngeal or oropharyngeal swab from each participant. Prospective study participants could optionally give additional blood draws and questionnaires over an approximately two-month period. Before DNA extraction, prospective study blood samples were shipped either frozen or at room temperature. This receptor was obtained from a man aged 25-45 years who had recovered from COVID-19. Sample: PBMCs or T cells enriched from blood (not recorded which).

The CDR3 has the sequence CASSEVGQGGSPLHF. The nucleotides are TGTGCCAGCAGTGAAGTAGGTCAGGGGGGTTCACCCCTCCACTTT. The chain employs TRBV2 and TRBJ1-6, with 7 middle bases fitting TRBD1. Trimming removed 1 base from V and 9 bases from J; the gene matches leave 6 bases unexplained. CDR1 and CDR2 are drawn from the germline V gene: SNHLY, FYNNEI. Reading from cysteine to phenylalanine, the CDR3 counts 15 amino acids. Only the CDR3 region is kept as DNA, spanning 45 bases read in frame from base 1.